A selection of T cell receptor beta chains follows, all from one sample in a study of T cells after yellow fever vaccination. TCRdb reanalysed the 5' RACE reads using MiXCR and keeps one entry per CDR3 protein. The table records 150,000 to 200,000 distinct CDR3 sequences, roughly 8.8% of them present only once. The sample was CD8+ T cells sorted from PBMCs, taken 45 days after the yellow fever booster vaccination. Source of these receptors: a man in his late teens or twenties who received the YFV17D yellow fever vaccine. Each CDR3 is given with its conserved first and last residue. The order of the fields is clone size, V gene, D gene, J gene, CDR3 DNA, CDR3 protein. The D gene is left open where the match is weak. Where a row states a size, it is once, few, many or the class of an expanded clone; other rows omit it.

>-|TRBV7-9|-|TRBJ1-1
TGTGCCAGCAGCCTTCCGAACAGGAACACTGAAGCTTTCTTT
CASSLPNRNTEAFF
>few|TRBV19|TRBD2|TRBJ2-7
TGTGCCAGTAGTATCGGCGGGGGGCCTTCCTACGAGCAGTACTTC
CASSIGGGPSYEQYF
>many|TRBV9|-|TRBJ2-1
TGTGCCAGCAGCGTAGTTGGAGGCTCCTACAATGAGCAGTTCTTC
CASSVVGGSYNEQFF
>many|TRBV7-9|-|TRBJ1-2
TGTGCCAGCAGCAGGGCAGGGCAAGGCTACACCTTC
CASSRAGQGYTF
>-|TRBV29-1|-|TRBJ2-7
TGCAGCGTTGAAGATGAAGCAGGGTCGGAGCAGTACTTC
CSVEDEAGSEQYF
>-|TRBV3-1|-|TRBJ2-3
TGTGCCAGCAGCCTCCGGGTTAGCGACCTCACAGATACGCAGTATTTT
CASSLRVSDLTDTQYF
>-|TRBV20-1|TRBD2|TRBJ2-3
TGCAGTGCTAGAGAAACTAGCGGGGTCGTAGATACGCAGTATTTT
CSARETSGVVDTQYF
>-|TRBV12-3/TRBV12-4|TRBD1|TRBJ1-1
TGTGCCAGCAGCACTACAGGGGGCACTGAAGCTTTCTTT
CASSTTGGTEAFF
>few|TRBV12-3/TRBV12-4|-|TRBJ1-5
TGTGCCAGCTCCGGGGGGGGGATTCAGCCCCAGCATTTT
CASSGGGIQPQHF
>-|TRBV7-6|-|TRBJ1-1
TGTGCCAGCAGCTCACAAGTTTTGAACACTGATGCTTTCTTT
CASSSQVLNTDAFF
>many|TRBV6-5|-|TRBJ2-7
TGTGCCAGCAGTCCGGGATTCCCCTACGAGCAGTACTTC
CASSPGFPYEQYF
>-|TRBV20-1|TRBD1|TRBJ2-5
TGCAGTGCTAGAGTGCAGGGGGCGGGAGAGACCCAGTACTTC
CSARVQGAGETQYF
>-|TRBV4-1|-|TRBJ2-2
TGCGCCAGCAGCCAAGATTTCTCGGCTCCCTCCGGGGAGCTGTTTTTT
CASSQDFSAPSGELFF
>few|TRBV4-3|TRBD1|TRBJ1-6
TGCGCCAGCAGCCAGGAGACAGGGGGTAATTCACCCCTCCACTTT
CASSQETGGNSPLHF
>many|TRBV4-1|-|TRBJ2-7
TGCGCCAGCAGCCCGAAAGTTGCGACCTACGAGCAGTACTTC
CASSPKVATYEQYF
>few|TRBV27|TRBD2|TRBJ2-3
TGTGCCAGCAGTTTATCCTCCCAGGTAGCGGGGGGTCAAATAACGCAGTATTTT
CASSLSSQVAGGQITQYF
>few|TRBV4-3|-|TRBJ1-5
TGCGCCAGCAGCCAAGAGGCGCAAACCTATAGCAATCAGCCCCAGCATTTT
CASSQEAQTYSNQPQHF
>many|TRBV7-8|-|TRBJ2-7
TGTGCCACCCTCCCGGCGGGGTCCTACGAGCAGTACTTC
CATLPAGSYEQYF
>-|TRBV12-3/TRBV12-4|TRBD2|TRBJ2-3
TGTGCCAGCGGACCTAGCGGGGATACAGATACGCAGTATTTT
CASGPSGDTDTQYF
>many|TRBV4-3|-|TRBJ1-1
TGCGCCAGCAGCCAAGGAGGGATCACTGAAGCTTTCTTT
CASSQGGITEAFF
>-|TRBV29-1|-|TRBJ1-2
TGCAGCGTTGTCAGGTCCGAGTGGGGCTATGGCTACACCTTC
CSVVRSEWGYGYTF
>few|TRBV6-5|TRBD2|TRBJ2-5
TGTGCCAGCGGCCTCGCTAGCGGGGGGGCTGAGGAGACCCAGTACTTC
CASGLASGGAEETQYF
>few|TRBV20-1|-|TRBJ1-1
TGCAGTGCTAGAGATCAGAGATGGGGGCTCGGCACTGAAGCTTTCTTT
CSARDQRWGLGTEAFF
>-|TRBV11-2|TRBD1|TRBJ2-3
TGTGCCAGCAGCTTAATAACGATAGTGACAGGGGGAACAGATACGCAGTATTTT
CASSLITIVTGGTDTQYF
>-|TRBV6-2/TRBV6-3|-|TRBJ2-7
TGTGCCAGCAGTACTCCTATAAACAAATCTCCGGACGAGCAGTACTTC
CASSTPINKSPDEQYF
>-|TRBV20-1|-|TRBJ2-1
TGCAGTGCTAGGTACTCGACCTACAATGAGCAGTTCTTC
CSARYSTYNEQFF
>-|TRBV5-1|-|TRBJ2-1
TGCGCCAGCAGCTTGGATCAGGGCCGTGGTCTCTCCTACAATGAGCAGTTCTTC
CASSLDQGRGLSYNEQFF
>few|TRBV5-1|-|TRBJ2-3
TGCGCCAGCAGCTTGGAGAGGGCCTGGGGCACAGATACGCAGTATTTT
CASSLERAWGTDTQYF
>-|TRBV20-1|-|TRBJ2-7
TGCAGTGCTAGACCTCCGCCCGGGGAGCGAGACGAGCAGTACTTC
CSARPPPGERDEQYF
>-|TRBV7-9|-|TRBJ2-2
TGTGCCAGCAGCTTAGTGGTAGCGAACACCGGGGAGCTGTTTTTT
CASSLVVANTGELFF
>-|TRBV4-1|TRBD2|TRBJ2-3
TGCGCCAGCAGCGGGACTAGCAGCACAGATACGCAGTATTTT
CASSGTSSTDTQYF